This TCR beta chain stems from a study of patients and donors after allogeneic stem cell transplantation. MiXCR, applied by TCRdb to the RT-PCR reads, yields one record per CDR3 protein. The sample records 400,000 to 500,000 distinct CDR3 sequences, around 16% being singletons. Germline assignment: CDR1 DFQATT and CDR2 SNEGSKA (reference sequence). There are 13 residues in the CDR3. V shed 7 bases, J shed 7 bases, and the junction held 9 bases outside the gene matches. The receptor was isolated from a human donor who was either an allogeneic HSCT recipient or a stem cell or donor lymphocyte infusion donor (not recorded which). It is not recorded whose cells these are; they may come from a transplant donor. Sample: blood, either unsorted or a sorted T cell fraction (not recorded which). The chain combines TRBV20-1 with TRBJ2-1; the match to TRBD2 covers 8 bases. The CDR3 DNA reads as TGCAGTGTCGCGGGGGGCGAGGGGAATGAGCAGTTCTTC. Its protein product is CSVAGGEGNEQFF.